These 18 T cell receptor beta chains came from one sample sequenced in a study of shared T cell receptors in the human thymus. TCRdb's table, derived via immunoSEQ multiplex PCR, lists solely in-frame clones and lacks some. The table includes more than 550,000 clones, approximately 85% detected once. The sample also formed part of further work on human thymus T cells.

The specimen was thymocytes. These receptors originate from a girl in the first two years of life with a congenital heart defect.

Regarding this clone: Other DNA sequences from this sample encode an identical CDR3 as well. The chain is built from TRBV28 and TRBJ1-6; 7 nucleotides agree with TRBD1. The junction had 19 bases not matched to a gene; V was cut back by 3 bases and J by 5 bases. Germline CDR1 and CDR2: MDHEN and SYDVKM. The CDR3 contains 20 residues. The CDR3 sequence: CASSFLAVRGLTGNNSPLHF. DNA for the CDR3: TGTGCCAGCAGTTTTTTAGCGGTCCGTGGGCTGACAGGGAATAATTCACCCCTCCACTTT.

This chain joins TRBV5-5 and TRBJ1-6; a possible D gene is TRBD1 (5 bases). This CDR3 region has 18 residues. The germline gives CDR1 SGHKS, CDR2 YYEKEE (reference sequence). V lost 0 bases and J 4 bases, leaving 17 bases between the germline ends. CDR3 protein: CASSLVLSAGRYNSPLHF. The CDR3 DNA is TGTGCCAGCAGCTTGGTTCTCTCTGCAGGGAGGTATAATTCACCCCTCCACTTT. Variable domain in full (rest from reference TRBV5-5 and TRBJ1-6): DAGVTQSPTHLIKTRGQQVTLRCSPISGHKSVSWYQQVLGQGPQFIFQYYEKEERGRGNFPDRFSARQFPNYSSELNVNALLLGDSALYLCASSLVLSAGRYNSPLHFGNGTRLTVT.

This chain joins TRBV28 and TRBJ2-3; 7 nucleotides line up with TRBD2. Germline V gives CDR1 MDHEN, CDR2 SYDVKM. The length of the CDR3 is 16 residues. Losses at the gene ends were 7 bases for V and 0 bases for J; bases not matched to a gene: 10. CDR3 DNA: TGTGCCAGCACCACTGCCTGGCGGGGGAGCACAGATACGCAGTATTTT. Its protein product is CASTTAWRGSTDTQYF. Together with reference TRBV28 and TRBJ2-3, the CDR3 gives the full variable domain: DVKVTQSSRYLVKRTGEKVFLECVQDMDHENMFWYRQDPGLGLRLIYFSYDVKMKEKGDIPEGYSVSREKKERFSLILESASTNQTSMYLCASTTAWRGSTDTQYFGPGTRLTVL.

The table lists this clone with a few counts. This chain joins TRBV28 and TRBJ2-5; TRBD2 might be the D (7 bases). Germline assignment: CDR1 MDHEN and CDR2 SYDVKM. This CDR3 is 16 amino acids long. V lost 6 bases to trimming and J lost 2 bases, with 19 bases between them. CDR3 in DNA: TGTGCCAGCAGAGGTCTTGGGGGGGGCCGGCAAGAGACCCAGTACTTC. It yields the protein CASRGLGGGRQETQYF. The full variable domain, rest sourced from reference TRBV28 and TRBJ2-5, is DVKVTQSSRYLVKRTGEKVFLECVQDMDHENMFWYRQDPGLGLRLIYFSYDVKMKEKGDIPEGYSVSREKKERFSLILESASTNQTSMYLCASRGLGGGRQETQYFGPGTRLLVL.

The DNA of the CDR3 is TGCGCCAGCAGCTTGGCGGTCTACGGGGAGCTGTTTTTT. Its protein product is CASSLAVYGELFF. The chain joins TRBV5-1 to TRBJ2-2; no definite D call. V was cut by 0 bases and J by 7 bases, with 7 bases left in between. Germline CDR1 is SGHRS and CDR2 is YFSETQ. The CDR3 runs 13 residues.

The V call is TRBV6-1, the J call TRBJ1-2; no firm D call. Looked up from germline, CDR1 is MNHNS and CDR2 is SASEGT. V was shortened by 5 bases and J by 2 bases, with 9 bases between the two germline ends. The CDR3 length is 13 residues. CDR3 sequence reads: CASSPQANYGYTF. DNA for the CDR3: TGTGCCAGCAGTCCGCAGGCCAACTATGGCTACACCTTC.

The chain recombines TRBV4-3 with TRBJ1-3, with TRBD1 as a possible D gene (5 bases). Trimming left V 1 base short and J 1 base short, with 11 bases between. From germline, CDR1 is LGHNA and CDR2 YSLEER. The CDR3 has 16 amino acids. The CDR3 DNA sequence: TGCGCCAGCAGCCAAGTCGTAGGGGAATCTGGAAACACCATATATTTT. Amino acid sequence: CASSQVVGESGNTIYF.

This clone was counted only a few times. The chain joins TRBV6-5 to TRBJ1-1; 8 bases match TRBD1. Looked up from germline, CDR1 is MNHEY and CDR2 is SVGAGI. J gave up 7 bases and V 8 bases, and 9 bases lay outside the gene matches. The CDR3 has 13 residues. CDR3 bases: TGTGCCAGCTTTGGGCAGGGGGCAGGTGAAGCTTTCTTT. This gives the protein CASFGQGAGEAFF.

This clone was detected once. J is TRBJ1-2 and V is TRBV5-5, with 9 bases identical to TRBD1. With 4 bases clipped from V and 8 bases from J, the junction kept 6 bases outside the gene matches. There are 13 residues in the CDR3. Looked up from germline, CDR1 is SGHKS and CDR2 is YYEKEE (reference sequence). The CDR3 DNA reads as TGTGCCAGCAGCCCCGGGACAGGGCGCGGCTACACCTTC. Translating gives CASSPGTGRGYTF.

The CDR3 region is CASSLGTSGSYNEQFF. DNA of the CDR3: TGTGCCAGCAGCCTGGGCACCTCTGGCTCCTACAATGAGCAGTTCTTC. The rearrangement uses TRBV7-7 and TRBJ2-1; no firm D call. Trimming removed 5 bases from V and 0 bases from J, with 14 bases in between. The germline gives CDR1 SSHAT, CDR2 FNYEAQ (reference sequence). The CDR3 loop spans 16 amino acids.

This clone was detected only a few times. J is TRBJ2-5 and V is TRBV6-5, with 8 bases identical to TRBD1. In germline, CDR1 is MNHEY, CDR2 SVGAGI. Trimming removed 4 bases from V and 4 bases from J; junction bases left unmatched: 11. The CDR3 consists of 16 residues. The DNA of the CDR3 is TGTGCCAGCAGTTGTTACAGGGGGGCGGTACGAGAGACCCAGTACTTC. Protein sequence: CASSCYRGAVRETQYF.

J is TRBJ1-5 and V is TRBV28, with TRBD1 matching over 7 bases. CDR1 is MDHEN and CDR2 is SYDVKM in the germline V gene. CDR3 length: 14 residues. The trim removed 4 bases at V and 8 bases at J, leaving 8 bases unmatched. CDR3 sequence (DNA): TGTGCCAGCAGTTCGGGACAGTCCCATGAGCCCCAGCATTTT. Residues: CASSSGQSHEPQHF.

The chain uses TRBV5-5 and TRBJ1-1; tentative D call: TRBD1 (5 bases). The CDR3 consists of 16 residues. The V end lost 0 bases, the J end lost 0 bases, and 12 bases lay between the germline ends. Germline V gives CDR1 SGHKS, CDR2 YYEKEE (reference sequence). CDR3 bases: TGTGCCAGCAGCTTGGAGGCAGGGTCCATGAACACTGAAGCTTTCTTT. As protein: CASSLEAGSMNTEAFF.

The gene calls are TRBV18 and TRBJ1-6; maybe TRBD1 (6 bases). The CDR3 is 16 residues long. Germline CDR1 reads KGHSH; CDR2 reads LQKENI. The V and J ends lost 6 bases and 4 bases respectively, with 16 bases between them. DNA for the CDR3: TGTGCCAGCTCTTCCCGGGACACCTATTATAATTCACCCCTCCACTTT. It specifies CASSSRDTYYNSPLHF.

The sample holds a few counts of this clone. The chain recombines TRBV27 with TRBJ2-3, with D perhaps matching TRBD2 (5 bases). The V and J ends lost 5 bases and 2 bases respectively, with 17 bases between them. Looked up from germline, CDR1 is MNHEY and CDR2 is SMNVEV (reference sequence). CDR3 size: 16 residues. The CDR3: CASSTGLHTPTDTQYF. The CDR3 DNA is TGTGCCAGCAGTACCGGACTTCACACCCCCACAGATACGCAGTATTTT.

The chain combines TRBV7-2 with TRBJ2-7, with a weak D call TRBD1 (6 bases). Germline assignment: CDR1 SGHTA and CDR2 FQGNSA. There are 14 residues in the CDR3. The V and J ends lost 5 bases and 1 base respectively, with 12 bases between them. Here the CDR3 reads CASSHRVQSYEQYF. In DNA form, the CDR3 reads TGTGCCAGCAGCCACAGGGTTCAGTCCTACGAGCAGTACTTC.

This chain uses TRBV5-4 with TRBJ2-3; 15 bases are shared with TRBD2. Germline assignment: CDR1 SGHNT and CDR2 YYREEE (reference sequence). This CDR3 has 19 residues. V lost 4 bases to trimming and J lost 0 bases; unmatched junction nucleotides: 9. The CDR3 spells CASSPRTSGGGTSTDTQYF. The CDR3, as DNA: TGTGCCAGCAGCCCCCGGACTAGCGGGGGGGGAACTAGCACAGATACGCAGTATTTT.

The chain has TRBV5-3 and TRBJ1-6, with D unclear. TRBV5-3 is an ORF, and what it does is uncertain. V lost 1 base and J 0 bases, leaving 8 bases between the germline ends. There are 16 residues in the CDR3. Here the CDR3 reads CARSLFNSSYNSPLHF. The CDR3 DNA reads TGTGCCAGAAGCTTGTTTAACAGCTCCTATAATTCACCCCTCCACTTT.